A single sample gave rise to the 30 T cell receptor beta chains below, sequenced in a study of cytomegalovirus exposure and HLA in healthy donors. Measured with immunoSEQ multiplex PCR; TCRdb has only the in-frame clones, and not every one. Of about 330,000 clones listed, 87% are singletons. What was sequenced was PBMCs. These receptors were collected from a woman in her 30s in good health and CMV-seropositive.

The rearrangement links TRBV7-8 to TRBJ1-1; D call uncertain. The CDR3 is made up of 15 amino acids. The germline gives CDR1 SGHVS, CDR2 FQNEAQ. V dropped 1 base and J dropped 2 bases, with 11 bases sitting between them. CDR3 coding DNA: TGTGCCAGCAGCTTAGGTCGGGCTCAAAACACTGAAGCTTTCTTT. Translation gives CASSLGRAQNTEAFF.

The CDR3 protein is CASSLVGGGYNEQFF. The CDR3 DNA reads TGTGCCAGCAGCTTAGTCGGGGGAGGGTACAATGAGCAGTTCTTC. The chain joins TRBV7-2 to TRBJ2-1; 7 nucleotides agree with TRBD2. Trimming took 1 base from V and 4 from J; bases not matched to a gene: 4. The CDR3 runs 15 residues. The germline V gene encodes CDR1 SGHTA and CDR2 FQGNSA.

The sample holds one count of this clone. The same CDR3 is also encoded by other DNA sequences in this sample. V usage is TRBV6-5 and J usage is TRBJ1-2; the match to TRBD1 covers 8 bases. Per germline, CDR1 MNHEY and CDR2 SVGAGI. The CDR3 contains 11 residues. Losses at the gene ends were 4 bases for V and 8 bases for J; bases not matched to a gene: 0. The CDR3 sequence: CASSSGGGYTF. The CDR3 DNA sequence: TGTGCCAGCAGTTCAGGGGGCGGCTACACCTTC.

The CDR3 spells CASSPSTVNTGELFF. The CDR3 nucleotides are TGTGCCAGCTCACCATCCACAGTGAACACCGGGGAGCTGTTTTTT. The chain carries TRBV18 and TRBJ2-2, with D unresolved. The CDR3 consists of 15 residues. Germline V gene sequence: CDR1 KGHSH, CDR2 LQKENI. V dropped 2 bases and J dropped 1 base, with 8 bases sitting between them.

The rearrangement joins TRBV28 to TRBJ1-5; 12 nucleotides align to TRBD1. The trim removed 5 bases at V and 6 bases at J, leaving 5 bases unmatched. This CDR3 is built from 15 residues. The V gene's germline CDR1 is MDHEN and CDR2 SYDVKM. CDR3: CASSQGQGAAQPQHF. The DNA for the CDR3 is TGTGCCAGCAGTCAGGGACAGGGGGCAGCTCAGCCCCAGCATTTT. Supplemented by reference TRBV28 and TRBJ1-5, the full variable domain reads DVKVTQSSRYLVKRTGEKVFLECVQDMDHENMFWYRQDPGLGLRLIYFSYDVKMKEKGDIPEGYSVSREKKERFSLILESASTNQTSMYLCASSQGQGAAQPQHFGDGTRLSIL.

This chain joins TRBV15 and TRBJ1-5, with D possibly matching TRBD1 (6 bases). Per the germline V gene, CDR1 is LNHNV and CDR2 is YYDKDF (reference sequence). The CDR3 extends over 16 amino acids. Trimming left V 2 bases short and J 3 bases short, with 14 bases between. Here the CDR3 DNA reads TGTGCCACCAGCAGACCTATAGGACAGACCAATCAGCCCCAGCATTTT. Protein product: CATSRPIGQTNQPQHF.

J is TRBJ2-7 and V is TRBV7-9; possible D gene TRBD1, 6 bases. The CDR3 is made up of 13 amino acids. CDR1 is SEHNR, CDR2 FQNEAQ, per germline (reference sequence). V lost 5 bases and J lost 4, with 12 bases in between. This CDR3 reads CASSVKDRYEQYF. As DNA, the CDR3 is TGTGCCAGCAGCGTTAAGGACAGATACGAGCAGTACTTC. The full variable domain, completed using reference TRBV7-9 and TRBJ2-7, is DTGVSQNPRHKITKRGQNVTFRCDPISEHNRLYWYRQTLGQGPEFLTYFQNEAQLEKSRLLSDRFSAERPKGSFSTLEIQRTEQGDSAMYLCASSVKDRYEQYFGPGTRLTVT.

The chain employs TRBV4-3 and TRBJ2-1; 15 nucleotides line up with TRBD2. J was trimmed by 1 base and V by 8 bases; bases with no gene match: 6. The germline V gene encodes CDR1 LGHNA and CDR2 YSLEER. This CDR3 spans 17 amino acids. CDR3 DNA sequence: TGCGCCAGCTGCCCGGGACTAGCGGGAGGATCCTACAATGAGCAGTTCTTC. Protein: CASCPGLAGGSYNEQFF.

V gene TRBV7-2 combines with J gene TRBJ1-1; D is perhaps TRBD1 (5 bases). The V end lost 5 bases, the J end lost 1 base, and 11 bases lay between the germline ends. The CDR3 contains 14 residues. Germline-derived CDR1 and CDR2 are SGHTA and FQGNSA. The CDR3 reads CASSPRGQNTEAFF. The CDR3 region has the DNA TGTGCCAGCAGCCCCCGAGGACAGAACACTGAAGCTTTCTTT. The entire variable domain, with the rest obtained from reference TRBV7-2 and TRBJ1-1, is as follows: GAGVSQSPSNKVTEKGKDVELRCDPISGHTALYWYRQSLGQGLEFLIYFQGNSAPDKSGLPSDRFSAERTGGSVSTLTIQRTQQEDSAVYLCASSPRGQNTEAFFGQGTRLTVV.

This chain joins TRBV7-9 and TRBJ1-2; 9 bases map to TRBD1. The CDR3 extends over 15 amino acids. Unmatched junction bases numbered 3, after V lost 3 bases and J lost 1 base. Germline CDR1 and CDR2: SEHNR and FQNEAQ (reference sequence). Here the CDR3 reads CASSFGTGLNYGYTF. The CDR3 region has the DNA TGTGCCAGCAGCTTCGGGACAGGGCTTAACTATGGCTACACCTTC.

The V gene is TRBV6-1, the J gene TRBJ2-1, with TRBD2 identical over 11 bases. CDR3 length: 15 amino acids. The V gene's germline CDR1 is MNHNS and CDR2 SASEGT. Losses at the gene ends were 9 bases for V and 1 base for J; bases not matched to a gene: 5. For the CDR3, the DNA is TGTGCCAGTGAACTAGCGGGAGCGTCCTACAATGAGCAGTTCTTC. As protein: CASELAGASYNEQFF.

This chain joins TRBV2 and TRBJ2-2, with 12 bases lining up with TRBD2. CDR1 is SNHLY, CDR2 FYNNEI, per germline. V shed 4 bases and J 3 bases; nucleotides not matched to a gene: 3. The CDR3 consists of 16 residues. As DNA, the CDR3 is TGTGCCAGCAGTGTGCTAGCGGGAGGGGACACCGGGGAGCTGTTTTTT. Translating gives CASSVLAGGDTGELFF.

Note on this clone: The identical CDR3 is also encoded by other nucleotide sequences in the sample. J is TRBJ2-7 and V is TRBV28; a possible D gene is TRBD1 (6 bases). The ends were cut back, 4 bases at V and 2 bases at J, with 12 bases in the middle. Per germline, CDR1 MDHEN and CDR2 SYDVKM. The CDR3 has 14 residues. CDR3 nucleotide sequence: TGTGCCAGCAGTTCGACAGGCCAAACCTACGAGCAGTACTTC. This gives the protein CASSSTGQTYEQYF.

Here the CDR3 reads CASSLGDSHLDNEQFF. Here the CDR3 DNA reads TGTGCCAGCAGCTTAGGGGACAGCCACCTTGACAATGAGCAGTTCTTC. The J gene is TRBJ2-1, the V gene TRBV7-8; 7 bases fit TRBD1. The length of the CDR3 is 16 residues. The V and J ends lost 1 base and 5 bases, in that order; junction bases with no gene match: 8. Germline V gene sequence: CDR1 SGHVS, CDR2 FQNEAQ.

The chain combines TRBV2 with TRBJ1-1, with D uncertain. The V and J ends lost 8 bases and 3 bases respectively, with 13 bases between them. The CDR3 is made up of 13 amino acids. Germline CDR1 reads SNHLY; CDR2 reads FYNNEI. DNA for the CDR3: TGTGCCAGCGGATCTATGGGATACACTGAAGCTTTCTTT. It yields the protein CASGSMGYTEAFF.

This chain joins TRBV27 and TRBJ1-3; no clear D. From germline, CDR1 is MNHEY and CDR2 SMNVEV (reference sequence). This CDR3 spans 15 amino acids. Trimming took off 0 bases at V and 1 base at J, with 7 bases between the two ends. As DNA, the CDR3 is TGTGCCAGCAGTTTATCGGGCTCTTCTGGAAACACCATATATTTT. Translated, it gives CASSLSGSSGNTIYF.

The V gene is TRBV7-8, the J gene TRBJ1-1; D gene uncertain. The V gene lost 2 bases and the J gene lost 1 base, with 17 bases spanning the gap. The CDR3 sequence is 17 residues long. Germline V gene lookup returns CDR1 SGHVS and CDR2 FQNEAQ. The CDR3 reads CASSLYGPAAENTEAFF. The CDR3 coding sequence is TGTGCCAGCAGCTTATATGGACCTGCAGCGGAGAACACTGAAGCTTTCTTT.

This clone was counted at least ten times. The CDR3 protein is CASSFDFRGDTIYF. The CDR3 nucleotides are TGTGCCAGCAGCTTCGATTTCAGGGGTGACACCATATATTTT. This sequence joins TRBV5-5 and TRBJ1-3; weak D call: TRBD1 (6 bases). The CDR3 is made up of 14 amino acids. V lost 2 bases, J lost 8 bases, and 14 bases lay in between. The germline gives CDR1 SGHKS, CDR2 YYEKEE (reference sequence).

The chain couples TRBV15 to TRBJ2-1, with TRBD2 identical over 7 bases. CDR1 and CDR2 (germline): LNHNV, YYDKDF (reference sequence). V gave up 0 bases and J gave up 6 bases; unmatched junction bases: 5. This CDR3 contains 15 residues. This chain's CDR3 is CATSRDPGTTNEQFF. CDR3 sequence (DNA): TGTGCCACCAGCAGAGACCCCGGGACTACCAATGAGCAGTTCTTC.

For the CDR3, the DNA is TGCGCCAGCAGCTTTTGGGGGCCCAGCTCTGGGGCCAACGTCCTGACTTTC. Protein sequence: CASSFWGPSSGANVLTF. The genes are TRBV5-1 and TRBJ2-6, with D tentatively TRBD1 (6 bases). The CDR3 extends over 17 amino acids. Trimming removed 2 bases at V and 0 bases at J, with 12 bases between. Germline V gene lookup returns CDR1 SGHRS and CDR2 YFSETQ.

The chain has TRBV5-6 and TRBJ1-1; TRBD1 aligns across 9 bases. This CDR3 is 16 amino acids long. Germline CDR1 is SGHDT and CDR2 is YYEEEE. J lost 1 base, V lost 5 bases, and 9 bases had no gene match. CDR3 sequence reads: CASRPTGGAWNTEAFF. The CDR3 region has the DNA TGTGCCAGCAGGCCCACAGGGGGCGCATGGAACACTGAAGCTTTCTTT.

The V gene is TRBV2, the J gene TRBJ1-4, with a tentative D call TRBD1 (5 bases). The CDR3 has 13 amino acids. Germline V gene data show CDR1 as SNHLY and CDR2 as FYNNEI. V was trimmed by 9 bases and J by 8 bases, leaving 16 bases between them. For the CDR3, the DNA is TGTGCCAGTGGGACTTCCCTAGACGAAAAACTGTTTTTT. Translating it yields CASGTSLDEKLFF.

CDR3 DNA: TGTGCCAGCAGTGCAGGACTAGCGGGTCCGAACACCGGGGAGCTGTTTTTT. Residues: CASSAGLAGPNTGELFF. The chain employs TRBV6-1 and TRBJ2-2; the match to TRBD2 covers 11 bases. The CDR3 totals 17 residues. J gave up 0 bases and V 4 bases, and 4 bases lay outside the gene matches. The germline V gene encodes CDR1 MNHNS and CDR2 SASEGT.

The genes are TRBV30 and TRBJ2-1; 12 positions agree with TRBD2. Per the germline V gene, CDR1 is GTSNPN and CDR2 is SVGIG (reference sequence). The J segment lost 7 bases and the V segment lost 0 bases, leaving 10 bases of the junction unmatched. The length of the CDR3 is 17 residues. The CDR3 region is CAWSVVLAGGRGNEQFF. In DNA form, the CDR3 reads TGTGCCTGGAGTGTAGTACTAGCGGGAGGTCGGGGGAATGAGCAGTTCTTC.

The chain employs TRBV25-1 and TRBJ2-7; possibly TRBD1 for D (6 bases). Per the germline V gene, CDR1 is MGHDK and CDR2 is SYGVNS. This CDR3 spans 13 amino acids. V lost 8 bases and J 7 bases, leaving 18 bases between the germline ends. CDR3: CASAQGAGREQYF. Here the CDR3 DNA reads TGTGCCAGCGCACAGGGTGCAGGTCGGGAGCAGTACTTC.

The V call is TRBV5-1, the J call TRBJ1-1; 8 bases align to TRBD1. This CDR3 spans 17 amino acids. The germline V gene has CDR1 SGHRS and CDR2 YFSETQ. V lost 2 bases and J lost 1; bases outside the gene matches: 10. The CDR3 sequence is CASSFFQGARGNTEAFF. The DNA of the CDR3 is TGCGCCAGCAGCTTTTTTCAGGGGGCGCGGGGGAACACTGAAGCTTTCTTT.

CDR3 coding DNA: TGTGCCAGCAGCTTGGGGGGGCTGGGATACTACGAGCAGTACTTC. Its translation: CASSLGGLGYYEQYF. The chain uses TRBV5-6 and TRBJ2-7; a possible D gene is TRBD1 (6 bases). Trimming shortened V by 0 bases and J by 3 bases, and 13 bases separated the two germline ends. The germline V gene has CDR1 SGHDT and CDR2 YYEEEE. The CDR3 runs to 15 residues.

The V and J genes are TRBV2 and TRBJ2-5; D gene uncertain. V was clipped by 7 bases and J by 2 bases, with 14 bases between them. The length of the CDR3 is 14 residues. Germline CDR1 and CDR2: SNHLY and FYNNEI. The CDR3 here is CASNRWGTQETQYF. The CDR3 DNA is TGTGCCAGCAACCGGTGGGGTACTCAAGAGACCCAGTACTTC.

The chain combines TRBV5-1 with TRBJ2-5; possibly TRBD1 for D (6 bases). Germline V gene data show CDR1 as SGHRS and CDR2 as YFSETQ. The CDR3 runs to 15 residues. V lost 4 bases and J lost 1, with 14 bases in between. The CDR3 DNA follows: TGCGCCAGCAGCCTTAGTGGGGGCAGCCAAGAGACCCAGTACTTC. Translated, it gives CASSLSGGSQETQYF.

The gene calls are TRBV6-5 and TRBJ1-5; tentative D call: TRBD1 (5 bases). From germline, CDR1 is MNHEY and CDR2 SVGAGI. The CDR3 is 15 amino acids. Trimming stripped 8 bases from V and 1 base from J, with 15 bases between. The DNA of the CDR3 is TGTGCCAGCGCGGTCGCAGGGCAGAGCAATCAGCCCCAGCATTTT. Translation gives CASAVAGQSNQPQHF.